This passage covers 4 T cell receptor beta chains from one sample sequenced in a study of T-cell memory formation after mild COVID-19 (dated by TCRdb to the early 2020s). The library was obtained by 5' RACE. For sequencing, an Illumina NovaSeq 6000 was employed. The raw public reads went through TCRdb reprocessing: fastp at Q25, MiXCR clone calling, in-frame beta chains kept. A single entry per CDR3 protein holds the most common genes and DNA from its merged rows. The sample table lists about 320,000 distinct CDR3 sequences, roughly an eighth of them with a count of one. The ten largest clones take up roughly a fifth of the sample. The sequenced sample consisted of PBMCs or a T cell subset sorted from them (not recorded which). These receptors were collected from a man aged 18 to 29 who had mild COVID-19 (a few samples of this study predate the infection). The sample titles of this study are shuffled in the database, so cell type and time point are left out; the donor was told from shared clones.

The chain links TRBV12-3 or TRBV12-4 to TRBJ1-3; 7 bases match TRBD1. Losses at the gene ends were 4 bases for V and 8 bases for J; bases not matched to a gene: 11. This CDR3 contains 15 residues. The CDR3 region is CASSSGGISGDTIYF. CDR3 nucleotides: TGTGCCAGCAGTTCAGGGGGAATCTCTGGGGACACCATATATTTT.

On this clonotype itself: It may be a read error: a sequence one base away is much more abundant. The V gene is TRBV4-2, the J gene TRBJ2-5, with TRBD1 matching 9 bases. CDR1 and CDR2 from the germline V gene are LGHNA and YNFKEQ. The CDR3 covers 14 residues. CDR3 sequence reads: CASSPGTGKETPYF. DNA of the CDR3: TGTGCCAGCAGCCCCGGGACAGGGAAGGAGACCCCGTACTTC.

This sequence joins TRBV6-2 or TRBV6-3 and TRBJ2-2; D uncertain. Germline V gives CDR1 MNHEY, CDR2 SVGEGT. Trimming removed 7 bases at V and 5 bases at J, with 17 bases between. This CDR3 has 15 amino acids. CDR3 nucleotide sequence: TGTGCCAGCACCCGATGGAGCTCCCCTACCGGGGAGCTGTTTTTT. Amino acid sequence: CASTRWSSPTGELFF.

V is TRBV9 and J is TRBJ1-2, with 8 bases fitting TRBD1. Germline V gene sequence: CDR1 SGDLS, CDR2 YYNGEE. CDR3 length: 15 residues. J lost 4 bases, V lost 3 bases, and 8 bases had no gene match. CDR3 amino acids: CASSDDPGGGYGYTF. For the CDR3, the DNA is TGTGCCAGCAGCGACGACCCAGGGGGCGGCTATGGCTACACCTTC.